Following are 27 T cell receptor beta chains from one sample sequenced in a study of T cell responses to AZD1222 COVID-19 vaccine listed by TCRdb under 2021. The time point tag for this specimen amounts to: baseline before first vaccination. The receptor library was made with the immunoSEQ multiplex PCR assay. Drawn from immuneACCESS, this table holds only the in-frame rearrangements with V and J called that TCRdb kept. Clones are partly lost; checked studies trace under half to an unresolved V gene and leave the rest unexplained. This sample comprises 100,000 to 150,000 clones, less than 95% of them detected only once. 6.5% to 8.5% of the sample goes to the ten largest clones. Sequenced here: peripheral blood, sampled on day 0 of AZD1222 vaccination. Receptor source: an adult in good health.

The rearrangement joins TRBV5-4 to TRBJ2-3; D is undetermined. CDR1 is SGHNT and CDR2 is YYREEE in the germline V gene (reference sequence). Trimming pared 4 bases from V and 7 bases from J, leaving 7 bases between. This CDR3 has 11 amino acids. The CDR3 DNA sequence: TGTGCCAGCAGCCCAGGAAATACGCAGTATTTT. Amino acids: CASSPGNTQYF.

The chain combines TRBV24-1 with TRBJ2-5; perhaps TRBD2 as D (6 bases). The germline V gene encodes CDR1 KGHDR and CDR2 SFDVKD. Trimming cost V 4 bases and J 5 bases, with 13 bases left between them. The CDR3 length is 14 residues. CDR3: CATSDWGGEETQYF. CDR3 DNA: TGTGCCACCAGTGACTGGGGCGGGGAGGAGACCCAGTACTTC.

This clone was observed once. The V gene is TRBV7-8, the J gene TRBJ1-2, with 7 bases identical to TRBD1. Germline V CDR1 and CDR2: SGHVS, FQNEAQ. The CDR3 has 16 residues. V trimming: 5 bases; J trimming: 4 bases; junction bases outside the gene matches: 13. The CDR3 loop reads CASSPRTGLNLYGYTF. The DNA of the CDR3 is TGTGCCAGCAGCCCCCGGACAGGATTAAACCTCTATGGCTACACCTTC.

This clone is a singleton in its sample. CDR3 sequence: CASSSTVGISPLHF. CDR3 DNA sequence: TGTGCCAGCAGCTCGACAGTGGGCATTTCACCCCTCCACTTT. The rearrangement uses TRBV7-3 and TRBJ1-6; maybe TRBD1 (5 bases). Germline V gene lookup returns CDR1 SGHTA and CDR2 FQGTGA. V was pared by 4 bases and J by 9 bases, with 13 bases between. This CDR3 contains 14 residues.

V and J are TRBV4-3 and TRBJ1-3; unclear D gene. In germline, CDR1 is LGHNA, CDR2 YSLEER. The CDR3 runs to 13 residues. The V end lost 2 bases, the J end lost 2 bases, and 4 bases lay between the germline ends. The CDR3 region has the DNA TGCGCCAGCAGCCAATTTGCTGGAAACACCATATATTTT. Translation: CASSQFAGNTIYF.

This clone was recorded a few times. The chain couples TRBV14 to TRBJ2-5; D possibly corresponds to TRBD2 (5 bases). Germline V CDR1 and CDR2: SGHDN, FVKESK. Trimming took off 4 bases at V and 7 bases at J, with 16 bases between the two ends. The CDR3 covers 14 residues. For the CDR3, the DNA is TGTGCCAGCAGCCTGGACCCAGCCGCGGGGACCCAGTACTTC. Translated: CASSLDPAAGTQYF.

V usage is TRBV5-6 and J usage is TRBJ1-2, with unresolved D. Per germline, CDR1 SGHDT and CDR2 YYEEEE. The CDR3 runs 14 residues. V shed 0 bases and J shed 4 bases, with 10 bases lying between them. CDR3 in amino acids: CASSLGSAAYGYTF. The CDR3 DNA sequence: TGTGCCAGCAGCTTGGGGTCAGCCGCCTATGGCTACACCTTC.

V usage is TRBV4-1 and J usage is TRBJ1-2, with 7 bases that match TRBD1. V shed 4 bases and J 4 bases; nucleotides not matched to a gene: 6. Germline V gene lookup returns CDR1 MGHRA and CDR2 YSYEKL. The CDR3 consists of 14 residues. In nucleotides, the CDR3 is TGCGCCAGCAGCCCCCCGGGACAGATCTATGGCTACACCTTC. It specifies CASSPPGQIYGYTF.

The V gene is TRBV6-6, the J gene TRBJ1-5; no definite D call. The CDR3 runs to 14 residues. Trimming took 5 bases from V and 3 from J, leaving 11 bases between them. CDR1 is MNHNY, CDR2 SVGAGI, per germline (reference sequence). The chain's CDR3 is CASSQEEFNQPQHF. In DNA, the CDR3 is TGTGCCAGCAGTCAGGAGGAGTTCAATCAGCCCCAGCATTTT.

The chain links TRBV5-1 to TRBJ2-6; D is possibly TRBD1 or TRBD2 (5 bases each). V was trimmed by 2 bases and J by 2 bases, leaving 14 bases between them. Germline V gene sequence: CDR1 SGHRS, CDR2 YFSETQ. CDR3 length: 17 amino acids. CDR3 nucleotides: TGCGCCAGCAGCTTCCGCAGGGTGGGACCTGGGGCCAACGTCCTGACTTTC. The encoded protein is CASSFRRVGPGANVLTF. The whole variable domain, remainder taken from reference TRBV5-1 and TRBJ2-6, is KAGVTQTPRYLIKTRGQQVTLSCSPISGHRSVSWYQQTPGQGLQFLFEYFSETQRNKGNFPGRFSGRQFSNSRSEMNVSTLELGDSALYLCASSFRRVGPGANVLTFGAGSRLTVL.

In its sample, this clone was seen a few times. The CDR3 here is CASSQGLGASGNTIYF. Here the CDR3 DNA reads TGTGCCAGCAGCCAAGGTCTCGGAGCTTCGGGAAACACCATATATTTT. V and J are TRBV4-2 and TRBJ1-3, with D hard to call. This CDR3 is built from 16 residues. Germline CDR1 reads LGHNA; CDR2 reads YNFKEQ. The V and J ends lost 1 base and 4 bases respectively, with 14 bases between them.

The rearrangement links TRBV2 to TRBJ1-3, with D uncertain. V lost 9 bases and J 0 bases, leaving 9 bases between the germline ends. CDR3 length equals 13 residues. Germline CDR1 reads SNHLY; CDR2 reads FYNNEI. In DNA, the CDR3 is TGTGCCAGTTTGACGGGCTCTGGAAACACCATATATTTT. It specifies CASLTGSGNTIYF.

The chain carries TRBV6-5 and TRBJ2-6; D uncertain. Germline lookup yields CDR1 MNHEY and CDR2 SVGAGI. Trimming shortened V by 1 base and J by 1 base, and 8 bases separated the two germline ends. This CDR3 has 16 amino acids. The CDR3: CASSYFLGSGANVLTF. CDR3 nucleotide sequence: TGTGCCAGCAGTTACTTCTTAGGGTCTGGGGCCAACGTCCTGACTTTC.

The sample holds a few counts of this clone. CDR3 DNA: TGCGCCAGCAGATCCCCAGCGGGGGGAGTCTACGAGCAGTACTTC. Encoded protein: CASRSPAGGVYEQYF. The chain links TRBV10-2 to TRBJ2-7; 9 nucleotides align to TRBD2. This CDR3 contains 15 residues. J lost 3 bases, V lost 6 bases, and 9 bases had no gene match. Germline V gene lookup returns CDR1 WSHSY and CDR2 SAAADI.

The chain uses TRBV9 and TRBJ2-7; 9 bases are shared with TRBD1. The V gene's germline CDR1 is SGDLS and CDR2 YYNGEE. CDR3 size: 15 residues. The ends lost 3 bases at V and 5 bases at J; junction bases unmatched: 9. CDR3 region: CASSGLGTGNHEQYF. The CDR3 DNA follows: TGTGCCAGCAGCGGCCTCGGGACAGGGAATCACGAGCAGTACTTC.

The chain uses TRBV6-5 and TRBJ1-2; weak D call: TRBD1 (6 bases). Deletions cut 5 bases from V and 3 bases from J, with 10 bases between. There are 13 residues in the CDR3. Per germline, CDR1 MNHEY and CDR2 SVGAGI. This chain's CDR3 is CASSLEGDYGYTF. As DNA, the CDR3 is TGTGCCAGCAGTCTGGAGGGGGACTATGGCTACACCTTC.

The chain combines TRBV10-2 with TRBJ2-1; TRBD2 is a possible D gene (5 bases). V was cut by 10 bases and J by 4 bases, with 17 bases left in between. CDR3 size: 14 residues. CDR1 is WSHSY and CDR2 is SAAADI in the germline V gene. CDR3 region: CATSPVERYNEQFF. DNA of the CDR3: TGCGCCACCAGCCCGGTGGAGCGGTACAATGAGCAGTTCTTC.

The genes are TRBV19 and TRBJ2-3; D perhaps matches TRBD2 (5 bases). V lost 3 bases and J 3 bases, leaving 13 bases between the germline ends. Germline CDR1 is LNHDA and CDR2 is SQIVND (reference sequence). This CDR3 has 15 residues. DNA for the CDR3: TGTGCCAGTAGTATTTCGCGCCGGGGTACAGATACGCAGTATTTT. This gives the protein CASSISRRGTDTQYF.

This chain uses TRBV6-5 with TRBJ2-5; no reliable D call. V gave up 2 bases and J gave up 4 bases, with 5 bases separating them. The CDR3 sequence is 12 residues long. CDR1 is MNHEY, CDR2 SVGAGI, per germline. The DNA for the CDR3 is TGTGCCAGCAGTTACCCAGGAGAGACCCAGTACTTC. Translation gives CASSYPGETQYF.

This chain links TRBV7-9 with TRBJ2-5; 7 bases line up with TRBD1. Per germline, CDR1 SEHNR and CDR2 FQNEAQ (reference sequence). CDR3 length: 15 residues. V lost 6 bases to trimming and J lost 2 bases; unmatched junction nucleotides: 9. CDR3 DNA sequence: TGTGCCAGCAGGCCGCGGACAGGTCGACAAGAGACCCAGTACTTC. Its protein product is CASRPRTGRQETQYF. The full variable domain, its missing parts supplied by reference TRBV7-9 and TRBJ2-5, is DTGVSQNPRHKITKRGQNVTFRCDPISEHNRLYWYRQTLGQGPEFLTYFQNEAQLEKSRLLSDRFSAERPKGSFSTLEIQRTEQGDSAMYLCASRPRTGRQETQYFGPGTRLLVL.

This clone was recorded only once. V usage is TRBV9 and J usage is TRBJ2-3; 13 bases align to TRBD2. The CDR3 consists of 17 residues. V lost 3 bases, J lost 6 bases, and 10 bases stayed unmatched. Germline assignment: CDR1 SGDLS and CDR2 YYNGEE. The CDR3 reads CASSARRLAGGGDTQYF. The CDR3 DNA reads TGTGCCAGCAGCGCCCGAAGACTAGCGGGGGGAGGGGATACGCAGTATTTT.

The chain carries TRBV5-8 and TRBJ1-5; D gene unclear. V shed 7 bases and J shed 0 bases, with 14 bases lying between them. From germline, CDR1 is SGHTS and CDR2 YDEGEE. CDR3 length: 15 amino acids. CDR3 nucleotide sequence: TGTGCCAGCCGACCGAGGAGCAATAGCAATCAGCCCCAGCATTTT. Its protein is CASRPRSNSNQPQHF.

The chain joins TRBV11-2 to TRBJ1-1; D unclear. The CDR3 consists of 14 residues. V gave up 6 bases and J gave up 6 bases, with 17 bases separating them. From germline, CDR1 is SGHAT and CDR2 FQNNGV. Written as DNA, the CDR3 is TGTGCCAGCAGTCCAATCCGACAACGCCCTGAAGCTTTCTTT. It encodes CASSPIRQRPEAFF.

J is TRBJ1-1 and V is TRBV28, with 10 bases that match TRBD1. This CDR3 has 17 amino acids. V was clipped by 8 bases and J by 0 bases; unmatched bases: 12. From germline, CDR1 is MDHEN and CDR2 SYDVKM. The DNA for the CDR3 is TGTGCCAGCTCCCTGTGGGGGACAGGGGATATGAACACTGAAGCTTTCTTT. Translation: CASSLWGTGDMNTEAFF.

The chain couples TRBV24-1 to TRBJ1-2; the D gene is possibly TRBD1 (6 bases). The CDR3 is 14 amino acids. The V gene lost 3 bases and the J gene lost 5 bases, with 12 bases spanning the gap. Germline values: CDR1 KGHDR, CDR2 SFDVKD. The CDR3 bases are TGTGCCACCAGTGATCCGACAGGCTCGTATGGCTACACCTTC. Encoded protein: CATSDPTGSYGYTF.

The chain joins TRBV9 to TRBJ1-1; 10 bases fit TRBD1. Germline trimming cut 3 bases from V and 2 bases from J; bases unmatched to any gene: 10. Germline lookup yields CDR1 SGDLS and CDR2 YYNGEE. This CDR3 is built from 17 residues. The CDR3 sequence: CASSATRDRGYNTEAFF. The CDR3 DNA is TGTGCCAGCAGCGCCACCCGGGACAGGGGTTACAACACTGAAGCTTTCTTT.

CDR3 bases: TGTGCCAGCTCACCCACTACAGGGACCTTCGGTTACGAGCAGTACTTC. This gives the protein CASSPTTGTFGYEQYF. J is TRBJ2-7 and V is TRBV18; D perhaps matches TRBD1 (6 bases). The CDR3 length is 16 residues. Germline V gene lookup returns CDR1 KGHSH and CDR2 LQKENI. The V and J ends lost 3 bases and 4 bases respectively, with 19 bases between them.